The clone carrying this TCR beta chain came up a few times. Its antigen is not identified. The authors sorted CD4+ naive, central memory, regulatory and stem cell-like memory cells via CD45RO/CCR7/CD25/CD127/CD95/CD27. The sample belongs to a study of beta chain features in type 1 diabetes. Points from the study as a whole: Researchers report that Type 1 diabetes patients had moderately but significantly shorter TCRB CDR3s across all four CD4+ subsets.

Expressed TCRB transcripts were sequenced because the entire RNA isolate underwent reverse transcription. Sequencing used immunoSEQ multiplex PCR; TCRdb keeps in-frame clones, though not all of them. The sample contains 500,000 to 700,000 clones, less than 20% of which appear only once. Sequenced: naive CD4+ T cells from blood. This TCR came from a man in his late teens or twenties in good health.

CDR3 protein: CASSQTNSNQPQHF. Written as DNA, the CDR3 is TGTGCCAGCAGCCAAACAAATAGCAATCAGCCCCAGCATTTT. The V gene is TRBV14, the J gene TRBJ1-5; the D is unclear. This CDR3 is built from 14 residues. Trimming removed 2 bases at V and 0 bases at J, with 5 bases between. Per germline, CDR1 SGHDN and CDR2 FVKESK.